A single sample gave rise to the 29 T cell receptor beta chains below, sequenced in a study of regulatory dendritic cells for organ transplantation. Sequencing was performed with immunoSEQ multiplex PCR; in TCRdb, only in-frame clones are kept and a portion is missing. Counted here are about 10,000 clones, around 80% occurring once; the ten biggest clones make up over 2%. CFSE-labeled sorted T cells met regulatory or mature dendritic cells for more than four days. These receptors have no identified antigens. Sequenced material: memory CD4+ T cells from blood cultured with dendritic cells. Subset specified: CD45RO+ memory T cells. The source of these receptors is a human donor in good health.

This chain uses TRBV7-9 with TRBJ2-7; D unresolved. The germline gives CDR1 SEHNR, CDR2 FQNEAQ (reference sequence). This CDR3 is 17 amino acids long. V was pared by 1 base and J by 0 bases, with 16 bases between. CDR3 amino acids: CASSLGPPGTYSYEQYF. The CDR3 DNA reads TGTGCCAGCAGCTTAGGGCCCCCAGGCACCTACTCCTACGAGCAGTACTTC.

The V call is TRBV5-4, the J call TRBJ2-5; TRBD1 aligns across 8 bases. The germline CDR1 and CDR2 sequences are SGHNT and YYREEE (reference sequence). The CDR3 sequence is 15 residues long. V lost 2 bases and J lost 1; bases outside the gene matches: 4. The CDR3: CASSLMTGAQETQYF. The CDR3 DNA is TGTGCCAGCAGCTTAATGACAGGGGCCCAAGAGACCCAGTACTTC.

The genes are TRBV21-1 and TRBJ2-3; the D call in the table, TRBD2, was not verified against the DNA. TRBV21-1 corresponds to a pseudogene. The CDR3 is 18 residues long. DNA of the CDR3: TGTGCCAGCAGCAAAGAAAGGGTGACTAGCGGTTACACAGATACGCAGTATTTT. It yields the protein CASSKERVTSGYTDTQYF.

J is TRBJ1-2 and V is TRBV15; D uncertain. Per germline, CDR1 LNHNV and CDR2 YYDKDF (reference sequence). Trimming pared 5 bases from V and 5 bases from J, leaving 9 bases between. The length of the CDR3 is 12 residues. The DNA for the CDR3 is TGTGCCACCAGCTCCGGGCCTTATGGCTACACCTTC. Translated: CATSSGPYGYTF.

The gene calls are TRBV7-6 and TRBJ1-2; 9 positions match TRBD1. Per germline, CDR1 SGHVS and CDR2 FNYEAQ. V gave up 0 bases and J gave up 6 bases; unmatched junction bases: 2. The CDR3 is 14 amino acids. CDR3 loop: CASSLADRGDGYTF. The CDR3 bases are TGTGCCAGCAGCTTAGCGGACAGGGGTGATGGCTACACCTTC.

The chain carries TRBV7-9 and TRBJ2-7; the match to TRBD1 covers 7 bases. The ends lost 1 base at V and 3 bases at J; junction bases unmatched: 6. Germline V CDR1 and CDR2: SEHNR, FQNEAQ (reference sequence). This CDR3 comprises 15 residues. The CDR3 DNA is TGTGCCAGCAGCTTAGGGGACAGCATCAACTACGAGCAGTACTTC. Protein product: CASSLGDSINYEQYF.

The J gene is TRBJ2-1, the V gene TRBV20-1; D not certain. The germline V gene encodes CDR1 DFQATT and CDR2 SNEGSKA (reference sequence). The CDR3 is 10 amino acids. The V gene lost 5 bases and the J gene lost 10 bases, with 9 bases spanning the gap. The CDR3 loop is CSAYRLEQFF. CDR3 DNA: TGCAGTGCTTATCGCCTCGAGCAGTTCTTC.

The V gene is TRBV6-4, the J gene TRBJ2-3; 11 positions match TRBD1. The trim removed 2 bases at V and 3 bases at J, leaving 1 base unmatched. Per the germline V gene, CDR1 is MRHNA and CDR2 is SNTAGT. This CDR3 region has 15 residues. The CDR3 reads CASSDGTGGTDTQYF. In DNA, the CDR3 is TGTGCCAGCAGTGACGGGACAGGGGGGACAGATACGCAGTATTTT.

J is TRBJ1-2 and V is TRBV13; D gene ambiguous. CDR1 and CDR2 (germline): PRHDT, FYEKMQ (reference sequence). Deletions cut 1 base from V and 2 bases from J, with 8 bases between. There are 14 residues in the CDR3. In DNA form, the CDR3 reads TGTGCCAGCAGCTTAGATTTCGGCAACTATGGCTACACCTTC. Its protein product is CASSLDFGNYGYTF. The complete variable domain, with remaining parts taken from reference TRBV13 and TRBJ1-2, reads AAGVIQSPRHLIKEKRETATLKCYPIPRHDTVYWYQQGPGQDPQFLISFYEKMQSDKGSIPDRFSAQQFSDYHSELNMSSLELGDSALYFCASSLDFGNYGYTFGSGTRLTVV.

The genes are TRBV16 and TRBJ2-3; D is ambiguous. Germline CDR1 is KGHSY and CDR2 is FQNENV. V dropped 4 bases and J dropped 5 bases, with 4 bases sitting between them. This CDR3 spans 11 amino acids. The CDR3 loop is CASSPGDTQYF. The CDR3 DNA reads TGTGCCAGCAGCCCGGGAGATACGCAGTATTTT.

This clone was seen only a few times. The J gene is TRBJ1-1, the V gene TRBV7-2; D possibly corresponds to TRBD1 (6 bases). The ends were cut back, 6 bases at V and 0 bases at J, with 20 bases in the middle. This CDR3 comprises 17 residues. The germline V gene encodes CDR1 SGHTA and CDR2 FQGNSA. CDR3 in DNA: TGTGCCAGCAGGGCCCCGGGGGCGGTAGCAATGAACACTGAAGCTTTCTTT. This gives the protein CASRAPGAVAMNTEAFF.

The CDR3 loop reads CASSFATEAFF. CDR3 coding DNA: TGTGCCAGCAGCTTCGCCACTGAAGCTTTCTTT. V and J are TRBV7-2 and TRBJ1-1; D unresolved. V lost 3 bases and J 4 bases, leaving 3 bases between the germline ends. CDR3 length equals 11 residues. Looked up from germline, CDR1 is SGHTA and CDR2 is FQGNSA.

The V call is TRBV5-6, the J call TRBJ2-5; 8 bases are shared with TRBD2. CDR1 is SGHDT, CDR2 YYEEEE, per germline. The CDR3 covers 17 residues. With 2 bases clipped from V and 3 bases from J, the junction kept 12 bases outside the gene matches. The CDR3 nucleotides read TGTGCCAGCAGCTTAAATAGGGCGGGGGGACTCGAAGAGACCCAGTACTTC. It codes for CASSLNRAGGLEETQYF. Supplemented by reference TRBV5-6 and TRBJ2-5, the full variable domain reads DAGVTQSPTHLIKTRGQQVTLRCSPKSGHDTVSWYQQALGQGPQFIFQYYEEEERQRGNFPDRFSGHQFPNYSSELNVNALLLGDSALYLCASSLNRAGGLEETQYFGPGTRLLVL.

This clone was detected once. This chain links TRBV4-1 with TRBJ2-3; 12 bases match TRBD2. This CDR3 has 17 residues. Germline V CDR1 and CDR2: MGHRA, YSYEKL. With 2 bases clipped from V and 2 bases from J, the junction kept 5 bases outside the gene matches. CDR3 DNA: TGCGCCAGCAGCCAAAGAGGACTAGCGGGGAACACAGATACGCAGTATTTT. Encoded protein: CASSQRGLAGNTDTQYF.

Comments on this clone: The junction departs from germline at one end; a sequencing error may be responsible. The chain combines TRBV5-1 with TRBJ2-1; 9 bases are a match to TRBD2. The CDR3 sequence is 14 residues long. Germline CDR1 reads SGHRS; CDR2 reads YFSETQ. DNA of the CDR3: TGCGCCAGCGGCTTGGTAGCGGGAGTGAATGAGCAGTTCTTC. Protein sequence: CASGLVAGVNEQFF. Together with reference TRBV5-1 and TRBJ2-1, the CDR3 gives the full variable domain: KAGVTQTPRYLIKTRGQQVTLSCSPISGHRSVSWYQQTPGQGLQFLFEYFSETQRNKGNFPGRFSGRQFSNSRSEMNVSTLELGDSALYLCASGLVAGVNEQFFGPGTRLTVL.

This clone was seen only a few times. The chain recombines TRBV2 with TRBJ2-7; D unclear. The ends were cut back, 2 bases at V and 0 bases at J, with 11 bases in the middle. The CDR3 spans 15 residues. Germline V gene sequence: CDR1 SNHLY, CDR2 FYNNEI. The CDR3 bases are TGTGCCAGCAGTGAAATGCAGCTCCGCTCCTACGAGCAGTACTTC. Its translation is CASSEMQLRSYEQYF.

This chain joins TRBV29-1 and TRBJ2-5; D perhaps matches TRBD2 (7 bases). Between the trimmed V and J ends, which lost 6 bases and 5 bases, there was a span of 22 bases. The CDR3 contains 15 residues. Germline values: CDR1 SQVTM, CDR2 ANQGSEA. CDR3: CSVPYGNRGGETQYF. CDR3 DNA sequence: TGCAGCGTCCCGTACGGGAATAGGGGGGGGGAGACCCAGTACTTC.

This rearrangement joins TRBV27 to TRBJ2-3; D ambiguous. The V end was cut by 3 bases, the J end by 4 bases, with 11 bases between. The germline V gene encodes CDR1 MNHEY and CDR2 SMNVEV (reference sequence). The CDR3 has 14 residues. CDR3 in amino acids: CASSFSSWADTQYF. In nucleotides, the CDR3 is TGTGCCAGCAGTTTCTCGAGTTGGGCAGATACGCAGTATTTT.

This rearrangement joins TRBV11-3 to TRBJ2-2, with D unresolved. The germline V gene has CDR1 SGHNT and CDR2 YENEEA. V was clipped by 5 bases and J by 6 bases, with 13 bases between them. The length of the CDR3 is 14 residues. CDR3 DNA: TGTGCCAGCAGCCGATCGACCCCGGCCGGGGAGCTGTTTTTT. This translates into CASSRSTPAGELFF. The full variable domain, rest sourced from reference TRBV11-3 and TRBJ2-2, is EAGVVQSPRYKIIEKKQPVAFWCNPISGHNTLYWYLQNLGQGPELLIRYENEEAVDDSQLPKDRFSAERLKGVDSTLKIQPAELGDSAVYLCASSRSTPAGELFFGEGSRLTVL.

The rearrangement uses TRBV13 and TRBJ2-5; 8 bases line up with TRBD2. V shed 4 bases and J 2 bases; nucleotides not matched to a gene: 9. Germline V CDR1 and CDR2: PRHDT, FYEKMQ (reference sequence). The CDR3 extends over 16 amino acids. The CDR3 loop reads CASSSSLGGGQETQYF. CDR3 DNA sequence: TGTGCCAGCAGCTCGAGCCTAGGCGGGGGGCAAGAGACCCAGTACTTC.

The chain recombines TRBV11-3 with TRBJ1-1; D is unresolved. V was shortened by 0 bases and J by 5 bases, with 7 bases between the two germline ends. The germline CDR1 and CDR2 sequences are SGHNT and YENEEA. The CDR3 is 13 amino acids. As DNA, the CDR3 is TGTGCCAGCAGCTTAGATGGGGAAACTGAAGCTTTCTTT. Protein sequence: CASSLDGETEAFF.

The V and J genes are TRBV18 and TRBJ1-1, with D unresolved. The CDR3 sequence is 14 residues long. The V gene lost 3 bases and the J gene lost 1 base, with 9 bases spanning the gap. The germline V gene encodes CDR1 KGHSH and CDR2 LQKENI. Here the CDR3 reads CASSPFGRNTEAFF. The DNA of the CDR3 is TGTGCCAGCTCACCTTTCGGACGGAACACTGAAGCTTTCTTT.

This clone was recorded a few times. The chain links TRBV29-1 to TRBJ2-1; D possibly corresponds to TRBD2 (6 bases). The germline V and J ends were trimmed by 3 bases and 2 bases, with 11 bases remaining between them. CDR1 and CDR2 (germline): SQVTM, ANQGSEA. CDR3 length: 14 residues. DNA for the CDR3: TGCAGCGTTGATACGGGACTGCCCTACAATGAGCAGTTCTTC. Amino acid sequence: CSVDTGLPYNEQFF.

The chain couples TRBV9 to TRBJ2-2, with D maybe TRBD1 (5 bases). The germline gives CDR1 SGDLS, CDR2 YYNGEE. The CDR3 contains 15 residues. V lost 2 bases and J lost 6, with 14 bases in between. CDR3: CASSVLQGGAGELFF. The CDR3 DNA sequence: TGTGCCAGCAGCGTCCTCCAGGGTGGGGCCGGGGAGCTGTTTTTT.

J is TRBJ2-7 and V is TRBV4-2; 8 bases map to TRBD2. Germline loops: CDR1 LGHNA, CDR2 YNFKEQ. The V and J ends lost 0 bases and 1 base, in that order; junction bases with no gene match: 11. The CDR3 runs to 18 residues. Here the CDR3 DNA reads TGTGCCAGCAGCCAAGATATGTCAGCGGGAGATAAATCCTACGAGCAGTACTTC. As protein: CASSQDMSAGDKSYEQYF.

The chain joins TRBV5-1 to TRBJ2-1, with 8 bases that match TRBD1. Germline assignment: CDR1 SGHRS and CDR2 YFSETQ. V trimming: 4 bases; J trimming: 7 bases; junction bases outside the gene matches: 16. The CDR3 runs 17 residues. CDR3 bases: TGCGCCAGCAGCCCCAGCAAAATAGGACAGGGCCCGAATGAGCAGTTCTTC. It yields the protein CASSPSKIGQGPNEQFF.

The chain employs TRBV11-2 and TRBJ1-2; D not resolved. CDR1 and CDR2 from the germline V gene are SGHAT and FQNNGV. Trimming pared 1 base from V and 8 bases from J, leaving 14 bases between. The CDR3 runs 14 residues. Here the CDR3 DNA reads TGTGCCAGCAGCTTAGGTTGGGCGATGGGGGGCTACACCTTC. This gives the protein CASSLGWAMGGYTF.

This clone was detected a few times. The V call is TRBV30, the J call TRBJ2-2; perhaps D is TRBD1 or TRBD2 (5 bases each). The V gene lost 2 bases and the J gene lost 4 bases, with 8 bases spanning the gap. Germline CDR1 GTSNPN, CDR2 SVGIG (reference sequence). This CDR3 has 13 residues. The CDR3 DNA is TGTGCCTGGAGTTGGGGGAGCACCGGGGAGCTGTTTTTT. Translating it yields CAWSWGSTGELFF.

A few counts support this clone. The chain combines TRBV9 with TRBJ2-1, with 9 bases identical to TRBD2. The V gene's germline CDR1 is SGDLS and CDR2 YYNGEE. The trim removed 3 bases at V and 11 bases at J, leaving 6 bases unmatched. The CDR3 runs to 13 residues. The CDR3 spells CASSDPGLAKQFF. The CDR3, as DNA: TGTGCCAGCAGCGATCCGGGACTAGCCAAGCAGTTCTTC.